The 13 T cell receptor beta chains below come from one sample, sequenced in a study of T cell responses to AZD1222 COVID-19 vaccine. Only in-frame clones appear in the TCRdb table, and some are missing; sequencing was by immunoSEQ multiplex PCR. This sample yields about 140,000 clones, of which 92% are seen a single time; roughly 3.5% belongs to the top ten. The material was peripheral blood, obtained 28 days after the second AZD1222 dose. Receptors originate from an adult who received the AZD1222 COVID-19 vaccine.

The V gene is TRBV9, the J gene TRBJ1-6, with D perhaps TRBD1 (6 bases). CDR1 is SGDLS, CDR2 YYNGEE, per germline. Deletions cut 0 bases from V and 7 bases from J, with 11 bases between. The CDR3 length is 15 residues. The CDR3 protein is CASSVGAGVNSPLHF. For the CDR3, the DNA is TGTGCCAGCAGCGTAGGGGCAGGGGTAAATTCACCCCTCCACTTT. Drawing the rest from reference TRBV9 and TRBJ1-6, the complete variable domain is DSGVTQTPKHLITATGQRVTLRCSPRSGDLSVYWYQQSLDQGLQFLIQYYNGEERAKGNILERFSAQQFPDLHSELNLSSLELGDSALYFCASSVGAGVNSPLHFGNGTRLTVT.

The DNA for the CDR3 is TGTGCCAGCAGCGTACAGGGTTCTGTCGGGGAGCTGTTTTTT. This gives the protein CASSVQGSVGELFF. The V and J genes are TRBV11-1 and TRBJ2-2; D possibly corresponds to TRBD1 (6 bases). CDR3 size: 14 residues. V lost 5 bases, J lost 7 bases, and 14 bases lay in between. Germline lookup yields CDR1 SGHAT and CDR2 FQDESV (reference sequence).

The rearrangement joins TRBV28 to TRBJ2-7, with TRBD1 as a possible D gene (5 bases). Per germline, CDR1 MDHEN and CDR2 SYDVKM. This CDR3 region has 16 residues. Trimming stripped 5 bases from V and 3 bases from J, with 20 bases between. The CDR3 bases are TGTGCCAGCAGTAATCCGCAGGGAACCAGGGTCTACGAGCAGTACTTC. It codes for CASSNPQGTRVYEQYF.

The rearrangement joins TRBV11-1 to TRBJ2-1, with 10 bases that match TRBD2. Trimming took 5 bases from V and 4 from J; bases not matched to a gene: 5. There are 15 residues in the CDR3. Germline V lookup: CDR1 SGHAT, CDR2 FQDESV (reference sequence). The CDR3 region has the DNA TGTGCCAGCAGCACCAGCGGGAGGGTTTACAATGAGCAGTTCTTC. It yields the protein CASSTSGRVYNEQFF.

The chain joins TRBV28 to TRBJ1-2, with D perhaps TRBD1 (5 bases). In germline, CDR1 is MDHEN, CDR2 SYDVKM. CDR3 size: 14 residues. Trimming stripped 6 bases from V and 0 bases from J, with 11 bases between. The CDR3 loop reads CASRSGGTNYGYTF. As DNA, the CDR3 is TGTGCCAGCAGATCGGGGGGTACTAACTATGGCTACACCTTC.

This clone was seen only once. This rearrangement joins TRBV7-2 to TRBJ1-1; 10 bases are a match to TRBD1. Trimming cost V 5 bases and J 6 bases; bases outside gene matches: 6. Germline assignment: CDR1 SGHTA and CDR2 FQGNSA. CDR3 length: 14 amino acids. The CDR3 spells CASSPGQGKAEAFF. CDR3 DNA: TGTGCCAGCAGCCCGGGACAGGGGAAGGCTGAAGCTTTCTTT.

This chain links TRBV28 with TRBJ2-1, with 8 positions matching TRBD2. There are 16 residues in the CDR3. Germline CDR1 MDHEN, CDR2 SYDVKM. The V gene end was trimmed by 4 bases and the J gene end by 3 bases; junction bases not matched to a gene: 8. The CDR3 sequence: CASSSSGTRDYNEQFF. The DNA of the CDR3 is TGTGCCAGCAGTTCTTCCGGGACTAGAGACTACAATGAGCAGTTCTTC. Filled out from reference TRBV28 and TRBJ2-1, the complete variable domain reads DVKVTQSSRYLVKRTGEKVFLECVQDMDHENMFWYRQDPGLGLRLIYFSYDVKMKEKGDIPEGYSVSREKKERFSLILESASTNQTSMYLCASSSSGTRDYNEQFFGPGTRLTVL.

The chain links TRBV10-3 to TRBJ1-1; D unclear. The V and J ends lost 1 base and 10 bases respectively, with 16 bases between them. This CDR3 has 14 residues. Germline CDR1 ENHRY, CDR2 SYGVKD. The CDR3 reads CAISELDLRRGAFF. The CDR3, as DNA: TGTGCCATCAGTGAGTTAGACCTGCGGCGGGGAGCTTTCTTT.

The rearrangement joins TRBV28 to TRBJ2-5; 13 nucleotides match TRBD2. CDR1 is MDHEN and CDR2 is SYDVKM in the germline V gene. Germline trimming cut 5 bases from V and 0 bases from J; bases unmatched to any gene: 6. This CDR3 is 17 amino acids long. Here the CDR3 DNA reads TGTGCCAGCAGTCGAGGTGGGACTAGCGGGAACCAAGAGACCCAGTACTTC. Protein sequence: CASSRGGTSGNQETQYF.

The chain carries TRBV7-9 and TRBJ1-6; 10 nucleotides agree with TRBD1. This CDR3 comprises 14 residues. The germline gives CDR1 SEHNR, CDR2 FQNEAQ (reference sequence). The V segment lost 6 bases and the J segment 10 bases; nucleotides outside the gene matches: 6. CDR3 bases: TGTGCCAGCAGAGGACAGGGGGATGGATCACCCCTCCACTTT. This sequence encodes CASRGQGDGSPLHF. The variable domain in full, completed from reference TRBV7-9 and TRBJ1-6, reads DTGVSQNPRHKITKRGQNVTFRCDPISEHNRLYWYRQTLGQGPEFLTYFQNEAQLEKSRLLSDRFSAERPKGSFSTLEIQRTEQGDSAMYLCASRGQGDGSPLHFGNGTRLTVT.

This clone came up once. The V gene is TRBV28, the J gene TRBJ1-1; D not certain. V was trimmed by 3 bases and J by 1 base, leaving 9 bases between them. The CDR3 has 14 amino acids. CDR1 is MDHEN, CDR2 SYDVKM, per germline. The CDR3 nucleotides read TGTGCCAGCAGTTTGCCGGAGGAGAACACTGAAGCTTTCTTT. Translating gives CASSLPEENTEAFF.

This clone is a singleton in its sample. This chain uses TRBV7-2 with TRBJ1-5, with no clear D. This CDR3 comprises 14 residues. Germline V gives CDR1 SGHTA, CDR2 FQGNSA. Deletions cut 5 bases from V and 3 bases from J, with 11 bases between. CDR3 sequence reads: CASSVAGINQPQHF. CDR3 nucleotide sequence: TGTGCCAGCAGCGTGGCAGGTATCAATCAGCCCCAGCATTTT.

The chain links TRBV9 to TRBJ2-1; unclear D gene. Per the germline V gene, CDR1 is SGDLS and CDR2 is YYNGEE. This CDR3 has 16 residues. Trimming stripped 0 bases from V and 4 bases from J, with 14 bases between. DNA for the CDR3: TGTGCCAGCAGCGTAGAGGGTGCGGCCCCATACAATGAGCAGTTCTTC. Translated: CASSVEGAAPYNEQFF.